These 11 T cell receptor beta chains were sequenced from one sample in a study of cytomegalovirus exposure and HLA in healthy donors. PCR used 60 Vbeta primers and 13 Jbeta primers. Generated by immunoSEQ multiplex PCR, the TCRdb table keeps only in-frame clones and is missing some. The table shows 120,000 or so clones, with around four fifths occurring only once. The sequenced material came from PBMCs. These receptors were collected from a woman between 35 and 50 years old in good health and CMV-seropositive.

The count of this clone is one. V and J are TRBV7-6 and TRBJ2-1; 11 bases are shared with TRBD2. Germline loops: CDR1 SGHVS, CDR2 FNYEAQ. Unmatched junction bases numbered 7, after V lost 6 bases and J lost 6 bases. The CDR3 totals 15 residues. The CDR3 coding sequence is TGTGCCAGCAGGTCCGGGACTAGCGGATTCAATGAGCAGTTCTTC. Translation gives CASRSGTSGFNEQFF.

About this clone itself: The junction does not match germline at one end; this may be a read error. The chain is built from TRBV7-9 and TRBJ1-3, with D uncertain. Germline V gene sequence: CDR1 SEHNR, CDR2 FQNEAQ (reference sequence). The CDR3 is 13 residues long. The CDR3 nucleotides are TGTTCCAGCAGCTTAGTAACTGGAAACACCATATATTTT. This encodes CSSSLVTGNTIYF.

CDR3 DNA sequence: TGCAGCGTTGAGTCCTACACAGATACGCAGTATTTT. Residues: CSVESYTDTQYF. The chain carries TRBV29-1 and TRBJ2-3; D unresolved. V dropped 3 bases and J dropped 2 bases, with 6 bases sitting between them. CDR1 and CDR2 from the germline V gene are SQVTM and ANQGSEA. This CDR3 spans 12 amino acids.

J is TRBJ2-1 and V is TRBV2, with TRBD2 as a possible D gene (6 bases). Per the germline V gene, CDR1 is SNHLY and CDR2 is FYNNEI. The CDR3 contains 12 residues. Trimming left V 6 bases short and J 8 bases short, with 11 bases between. The CDR3, as DNA: TGTGCCAGCAGGCGACTAGTCGATGAGCAGTTCTTC. It encodes CASRRLVDEQFF.

On this clone itself: The sample holds other DNA sequences that translate to the same CDR3. The chain carries TRBV9 and TRBJ2-7; D not resolved. This CDR3 has 14 residues. Germline V gene lookup returns CDR1 SGDLS and CDR2 YYNGEE. Deletions cut 2 bases from V and 0 bases from J, with 9 bases between. CDR3 region: CASSVGGSSYEQYF. The CDR3 bases are TGTGCCAGCAGCGTTGGCGGAAGCTCCTACGAGCAGTACTTC.

The rearrangement joins TRBV6-1 to TRBJ2-1, with 12 positions matching TRBD1. This CDR3 has 14 residues. Germline V gene data show CDR1 as MNHNS and CDR2 as SASEGT. J was trimmed by 7 bases and V by 7 bases; bases with no gene match: 5. CDR3 sequence (DNA): TGTGCCAGCATTGGGACAGGGGGCTGGAATGAGCAGTTCTTC. Protein product: CASIGTGGWNEQFF.

V usage is TRBV4-3 and J usage is TRBJ2-2, with 8 bases that match TRBD2. CDR1 and CDR2 from the germline V gene are LGHNA and YSLEER. The CDR3 extends over 16 amino acids. With V trimmed by 4 bases and J by 1 base, 5 bases remained unmatched. The CDR3 sequence is CASSRRTSLNTGELFF. For the CDR3, the DNA is TGCGCCAGCAGCCGCCGGACTAGCCTGAACACCGGGGAGCTGTTTTTT.

This chain joins TRBV28 and TRBJ2-7; D may be TRBD2 (5 bases). The germline V gene has CDR1 MDHEN and CDR2 SYDVKM. The CDR3 contains 12 residues. CDR3 coding DNA: TGTGCTGCGAGCGGACCCTCCTACGAGCAGTACTTC. This gives the protein CAASGPSYEQYF.

Comments on this clone: Other DNA sequences in this sample translate to the same CDR3. The J gene is TRBJ1-2, the V gene TRBV9, with 8 bases fitting TRBD1. The CDR3 consists of 14 residues. The germline gives CDR1 SGDLS, CDR2 YYNGEE. The V segment lost 0 bases and the J segment 2 bases; nucleotides outside the gene matches: 0. In DNA form, the CDR3 reads TGTGCCAGCAGCGTAGGACAGGGGAACTATGGCTACACCTTC. This gives the protein CASSVGQGNYGYTF.

The DNA of the CDR3 is TGTGCCAGCACCGTAAGGGGGGGTCGAGGCTACACCTTC. It is translated as CASTVRGGRGYTF. This chain joins TRBV2 and TRBJ1-2; D might be TRBD1 (6 bases). The length of the CDR3 is 13 residues. Trimming took off 7 bases at V and 8 bases at J, with 17 bases between the two ends. Germline V gives CDR1 SNHLY, CDR2 FYNNEI.

V and J are TRBV9 and TRBJ2-1, with 8 bases identical to TRBD1. V gave up 0 bases and J gave up 6 bases; unmatched junction bases: 5. Germline V gene lookup returns CDR1 SGDLS and CDR2 YYNGEE. The CDR3 totals 15 residues. Written as DNA, the CDR3 is TGTGCCAGCAGCGTAGGGGGACAGGCGTTCAATGAGCAGTTCTTC. This translates into CASSVGGQAFNEQFF.